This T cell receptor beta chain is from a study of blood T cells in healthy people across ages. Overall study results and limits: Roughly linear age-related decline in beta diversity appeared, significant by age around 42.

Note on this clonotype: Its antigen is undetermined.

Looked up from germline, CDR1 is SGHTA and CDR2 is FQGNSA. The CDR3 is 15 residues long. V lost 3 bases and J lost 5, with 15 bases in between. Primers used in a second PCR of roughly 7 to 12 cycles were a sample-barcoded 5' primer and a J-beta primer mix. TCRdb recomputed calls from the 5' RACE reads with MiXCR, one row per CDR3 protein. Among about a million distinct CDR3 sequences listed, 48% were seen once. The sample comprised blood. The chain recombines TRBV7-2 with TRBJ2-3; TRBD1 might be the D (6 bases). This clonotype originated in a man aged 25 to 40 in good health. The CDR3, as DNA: TGTGCCAGCAGCTTGGGGCAGGGGATTGGAGATACGCAGTATTTT. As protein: CASSLGQGIGDTQYF.